Shown below are 11 T cell receptor beta chains from a single sample sequenced in a study of read filtering for tumor transcriptome and immune sequencing. From about 400 ng of RNA, a library with molecular barcoded alpha/delta and beta/gamma adaptors was made. Each CDR3 protein gets one entry after TCRdb re-called the reads with MiXCR. The data hold tens of thousands of distinct CDR3 sequences, with roughly 14% observed a single time. The sample consisted of a population of CD138-negative cells sorted from bone marrow. These receptors were obtained from a donor aged 40 or over with multiple myeloma.

This clonotype showed up many times. This chain connects TRBV4-3 to TRBJ2-7; the D gene is possibly TRBD2 (6 bases). Germline V gene lookup returns CDR1 LGHNA and CDR2 YSLEER. The CDR3 loop spans 14 amino acids. V shed 1 base and J shed 3 bases, with 10 bases lying between them. The CDR3 sequence: CASSQVSTSYEQYF. CDR3 coding DNA: TGCGCCAGCAGCCAAGTCTCGACTAGCTACGAGCAGTACTTC.

This clonotype has ten or more counts. The CDR3 sequence is CSARPELGTSETEQYF. CDR3 sequence (DNA): TGCAGTGCTAGACCGGAACTTGGGACTAGCGAGACCGAGCAGTACTTC. V usage is TRBV20-1 and J usage is TRBJ2-7; 10 bases agree with TRBD2. The CDR3 consists of 16 residues. With V trimmed by 2 bases and J by 6 bases, 13 bases remained unmatched. Germline V lookup: CDR1 DFQATT, CDR2 SNEGSKA (reference sequence).

Many counts were recorded for this clonotype. This chain joins TRBV5-1 and TRBJ2-1; TRBD2 matches at 7 bases. This CDR3 has 17 residues. J lost 2 bases, V lost 3 bases, and 11 bases had no gene match. Germline lookup yields CDR1 SGHRS and CDR2 YFSETQ. The CDR3 sequence: CASSSLLLAGPYNEQFF. CDR3 sequence (DNA): TGCGCCAGCAGCTCCCTTCTCTTAGCGGGCCCCTACAATGAGCAGTTCTTC.

Notes on this clonotype: In this CDR3 the conserved last residue, phenylalanine or tryptophan, is missing, so a read error is likely. The chain has TRBV29-1 and TRBJ1-2; 11 bases agree with TRBD1. The CDR3 is 13 residues long. Per germline, CDR1 SQVTM and CDR2 ANQGSEA. CDR3 region: CIARSDRGLGYTS. CDR3 nucleotide sequence: TGCATCGCCAGATCGGACAGGGGGCTTGGCTACACCTCC.

This clonotype was recorded a few times. This chain links TRBV29-1 with TRBJ2-1; 12 bases match TRBD2. Trimming took 4 bases from V and 5 from J; bases not matched to a gene: 9. The germline V gene encodes CDR1 SQVTM and CDR2 ANQGSEA. The CDR3 extends over 16 amino acids. CDR3 residues: CSVVIGLAGLHNEQFF. For the CDR3, the DNA is TGCAGCGTTGTCATCGGACTAGCGGGACTACACAATGAGCAGTTCTTC.

As to this clonotype: A much larger clone differs from this one at a single base, so this may be a read error. This chain connects TRBV29-1 to TRBJ1-1; 11 nucleotides line up with TRBD1. Germline V lookup: CDR1 SQVTM, CDR2 ANQGSEA. The J segment lost 8 bases and the V segment lost 7 bases, leaving 3 bases of the junction unmatched. The CDR3 extends over 11 amino acids. In nucleotides, the CDR3 is TGCAGCGGTAGGACAGGGGGCGAAGCTTTCTTT. Protein sequence: CSGRTGGEAFF. Combining the CDR3 with reference TRBV29-1 and TRBJ1-1 gives the whole variable domain SAVISQKPSRDICQRGTSLTIQCQVDSQVTMMFWYRQQPGQSLTLIATANQGSEATYESGFVIDKFPISRPNLTFSTLTVSNMSPEDSSIYLCSGRTGGEAFFGQGTRLTVV.

This clonotype was seen repeatedly, ten times or more. V and J are TRBV3-1 and TRBJ2-7; D uncertain. Trimming took off 3 bases at V and 5 bases at J, with 14 bases between the two ends. The CDR3 is made up of 14 amino acids. Germline V CDR1 and CDR2: LGHDT, YNNKEL (reference sequence). The CDR3 loop is CASSQSLSSNEQYF. DNA of the CDR3: TGTGCCAGCAGCCAGAGCTTGTCTTCCAACGAGCAGTACTTC.

Only a few counts were recorded for this clonotype. The chain couples TRBV7-6 to TRBJ1-1; the D is unclear. Trimming stripped 5 bases from V and 1 base from J, with 14 bases between. The CDR3 sequence is 15 residues long. Germline V lookup: CDR1 SGHVS, CDR2 FNYEAQ. CDR3 DNA sequence: TGTGCCAGCAGCCCCTGGACGGCCGCGAACACTGAAGCTTTCTTT. It codes for CASSPWTAANTEAFF.

This clonotype was seen many times. The V call is TRBV6-5, the J call TRBJ1-1; TRBD1 matches 7 bases. Per germline, CDR1 MNHEY and CDR2 SVGAGI. V gave up 2 bases and J gave up 7 bases; unmatched junction bases: 1. The CDR3 runs 12 residues. The CDR3 DNA follows: TGTGCCAGCAGTTACCGGACAGGTGAAGCTTTCTTT. This sequence encodes CASSYRTGEAFF.

The J gene is TRBJ1-1, the V gene TRBV4-2; 9 bases fit TRBD1. Trimming cost V 1 base and J 6 bases; bases outside gene matches: 3. CDR3 length: 14 residues. Germline V lookup: CDR1 LGHNA, CDR2 YNFKEQ. CDR3 in DNA: TGTGCCAGCAGCCAAGCGGGACAGGGTGCTGAAGCTTTCTTT. Translating it yields CASSQAGQGAEAFF.

This clonotype was counted ten times or more. The gene calls are TRBV29-1 and TRBJ1-2; 7 positions match TRBD1. Per the germline V gene, CDR1 is SQVTM and CDR2 is ANQGSEA. This CDR3 has 12 residues. Unmatched junction bases numbered 6, after V lost 3 bases and J lost 8 bases. CDR3 sequence: CSVDPTGNGYTF. As DNA, the CDR3 is TGCAGCGTTGATCCGACAGGGAACGGCTACACCTTC.